The 31 T cell receptor beta chains below come from one sample, sequenced in a study of PD-1 blockade in mismatch repair-deficient tumors. Sequencing was performed with immunoSEQ multiplex PCR; in TCRdb, only in-frame clones are kept and a portion is missing. The profile covers 35,000 to 45,000 clones, with approximately 85% appearing a single time and under 4% taken by the ten largest. The specimen was peripheral blood, collected 76 weeks after starting pembrolizumab. Receptors originate from an adult with mismatch repair-deficient cancer.

There are a few counts of this clone. CDR3 protein: CASSYYRGSGELFF. CDR3 coding DNA: TGTGCCAGCAGCTATTACAGGGGATCCGGGGAGCTGTTTTTT. This sequence joins TRBV27 and TRBJ2-2, with 7 bases matching TRBD1. Germline-derived CDR1 and CDR2 are MNHEY and SMNVEV (reference sequence). This CDR3 is built from 14 residues. After removal of 6 bases from V and 6 bases from J, the junction contained 7 bases not matched to a gene.

The chain joins TRBV19 to TRBJ2-7; 7 nucleotides align to TRBD1. Germline values: CDR1 LNHDA, CDR2 SQIVND (reference sequence). The V and J ends lost 6 bases and 8 bases, in that order; junction bases with no gene match: 13. The CDR3 runs 14 residues. CDR3 residues: CASRPHRGLIQQYF. The CDR3 DNA is TGTGCCAGTAGGCCACACAGGGGCCTTATCCAGCAGTACTTC.

The rearrangement uses TRBV5-4 and TRBJ2-2; 7 bases are a match to TRBD2. The CDR3 covers 17 residues. CDR1 is SGHNT and CDR2 is YYREEE in the germline V gene (reference sequence). Trimming removed 4 bases from V and 4 bases from J; junction bases left unmatched: 13. CDR3 amino acids: CASSPRGGGRGTGELFF. The CDR3 region has the DNA TGTGCCAGCAGCCCGCGAGGTGGGGGGAGGGGCACCGGGGAGCTGTTTTTT.

The J gene is TRBJ2-7, the V gene TRBV6-5, with TRBD2 matching over 8 bases. CDR3 length equals 14 residues. Germline loops: CDR1 MNHEY, CDR2 SVGAGI. The junction had 11 bases not matched to a gene; V was cut back by 8 bases and J by 5 bases. The CDR3 DNA sequence: TGTGCCAGCGCCGCGGCTAGCGGGTGGCACGAGCAGTACTTC. This codes for CASAAASGWHEQYF.

On this clone: Within the sample, other DNA sequences also encode this same CDR3. The J gene is TRBJ2-1, the V gene TRBV29-1; 8 bases map to TRBD2. With 4 bases clipped from V and 5 bases from J, the junction kept 7 bases outside the gene matches. Germline lookup yields CDR1 SQVTM and CDR2 ANQGSEA. There are 14 residues in the CDR3. The chain's CDR3 is CSVVPGLENNEQFF. The CDR3 DNA reads TGCAGCGTTGTCCCGGGACTAGAGAACAATGAGCAGTTCTTC.

This chain joins TRBV28 and TRBJ1-2; no definite D call. This CDR3 contains 17 residues. Germline V gene sequence: CDR1 MDHEN, CDR2 SYDVKM. Trimming stripped 4 bases from V and 0 bases from J, with 18 bases between. The CDR3 here is CASSSARRADTNYGYTF. The CDR3 bases are TGTGCCAGCAGTTCCGCCCGTAGGGCAGACACTAACTATGGCTACACCTTC.

The CDR3 nucleotides read TGTGCCAGCTCACCAGGGGGACAGAATGGCTACACCTTC. Its translation is CASSPGGQNGYTF. The V call is TRBV18, the J call TRBJ1-2; 7 bases are a match to TRBD1. Germline values: CDR1 KGHSH, CDR2 LQKENI. Losses at the gene ends were 2 bases for V and 6 bases for J; bases not matched to a gene: 3. The CDR3 spans 13 residues.

There are a few counts of this clone. The chain carries TRBV19 and TRBJ2-2; D not certain. The V gene lost 5 bases and the J gene lost 1 base, with 8 bases spanning the gap. Germline loops: CDR1 LNHDA, CDR2 SQIVND (reference sequence). This CDR3 is 14 amino acids long. CDR3 residues: CASSLGLNTGELFF. For the CDR3, the DNA is TGTGCCAGTAGTCTGGGTCTGAACACCGGGGAGCTGTTTTTT. The full variable domain, completed using reference TRBV19 and TRBJ2-2, is DGGITQSPKYLFRKEGQNVTLSCEQNLNHDAMYWYRQDPGQGLRLIYYSQIVNDFQKGDIAEGYSVSREKKESFPLTVTSAQKNPTAFYLCASSLGLNTGELFFGEGSRLTVL.

This chain connects TRBV9 to TRBJ2-3, with a weak D call TRBD1 (5 bases). The V and J ends lost 3 bases and 2 bases respectively, with 16 bases between them. The CDR3 is 16 amino acids. Germline V gene data show CDR1 as SGDLS and CDR2 as YYNGEE. CDR3 sequence (DNA): TGTGCCAGCAGCGAGAACGAAGGGGCTCTCACAGATACGCAGTATTTT. Residues: CASSENEGALTDTQYF.

The chain joins TRBV19 to TRBJ1-3; the D gene is possibly TRBD1 (5 bases). Trimming cost V 10 bases and J 3 bases, with 10 bases left between them. CDR3 size: 12 residues. The germline V gene encodes CDR1 LNHDA and CDR2 SQIVND (reference sequence). CDR3 DNA: TGTGCCACCTGGGACGGTGGAAACACCATATATTTT. Its protein product is CATWDGGNTIYF.

The chain is built from TRBV7-6 and TRBJ2-2; 10 nucleotides align to TRBD2. V lost 2 bases, J lost 4 bases, and 10 bases stayed unmatched. Germline assignment: CDR1 SGHVS and CDR2 FNYEAQ. This CDR3 has 18 amino acids. CDR3 amino acids: CASSLKHLAGDPTGELFF. The CDR3 bases are TGTGCCAGCAGCTTAAAACACCTAGCGGGAGATCCCACCGGGGAGCTGTTTTTT.

The chain has TRBV7-8 and TRBJ2-1, with 10 bases aligning to TRBD2. After removal of 5 bases from V and 5 bases from J, the junction contained 6 bases not matched to a gene. Germline V gives CDR1 SGHVS, CDR2 FQNEAQ. The CDR3 has 15 residues. CDR3 bases: TGTGCCAGCAGCCATCGGACTAGCGGACACAATGAGCAGTTCTTC. It encodes CASSHRTSGHNEQFF.

The CDR3 DNA follows: TGTGCCAGCTCACCATACAGGGGGCAGGAGAATCAGCCCCAGCATTTT. This codes for CASSPYRGQENQPQHF. The V call is TRBV18, the J call TRBJ1-5; TRBD1 aligns across 9 bases. This CDR3 region has 16 residues. The V gene end was trimmed by 2 bases and the J gene end by 4 bases; junction bases not matched to a gene: 6. Germline CDR1 and CDR2: KGHSH and LQKENI.

The rearrangement uses TRBV29-1 and TRBJ2-1, with a tentative D call TRBD2 (6 bases). The CDR3 length is 13 residues. Germline V gene lookup returns CDR1 SQVTM and CDR2 ANQGSEA. V was cut by 7 bases and J by 3 bases, with 13 bases left in between. For the CDR3, the DNA is TGCAGCGCGACTAGGGCTATCTACAATGAGCAGTTCTTC. This translates into CSATRAIYNEQFF.

The chain carries TRBV19 and TRBJ2-3; D not resolved. V lost 8 bases and J 6 bases, leaving 6 bases between the germline ends. Germline lookup yields CDR1 LNHDA and CDR2 SQIVND (reference sequence). The CDR3 is made up of 10 amino acids. The CDR3 DNA reads TGTGCCAGTTTCGGGGATACGCAGTATTTT. Amino acids: CASFGDTQYF. The full variable domain, rest sourced from reference TRBV19 and TRBJ2-3, is DGGITQSPKYLFRKEGQNVTLSCEQNLNHDAMYWYRQDPGQGLRLIYYSQIVNDFQKGDIAEGYSVSREKKESFPLTVTSAQKNPTAFYLCASFGDTQYFGPGTRLTVL.

The chain recombines TRBV9 with TRBJ1-1, with D perhaps TRBD1 (5 bases). CDR3 length: 13 residues. Germline CDR1 and CDR2: SGDLS and YYNGEE. The germline V and J ends were trimmed by 4 bases and 4 bases, with 11 bases remaining between them. The CDR3 nucleotides read TGTGCCAGCAGCCCAGGGTTGGGCACTGAAGCTTTCTTT. Translation: CASSPGLGTEAFF.

This chain links TRBV7-1 with TRBJ2-1; TRBD1 matches at 7 bases. Being an ORF, TRBV7-1 has a function that is uncertain. CDR3 length equals 15 residues. The V segment lost 4 bases and the J segment 6 bases; nucleotides outside the gene matches: 9. In nucleotides, the CDR3 is TGTGCCAGCAGCTTAGAGACAGGGCAACCCAATGAGCAGTTCTTC. This gives the protein CASSLETGQPNEQFF.

This clone was observed a single time. The genes are TRBV7-9 and TRBJ1-1; D is ambiguous. Germline loops: CDR1 SEHNR, CDR2 FQNEAQ (reference sequence). The ends were cut back, 6 bases at V and 2 bases at J, with 19 bases in the middle. This CDR3 region has 16 residues. The DNA for the CDR3 is TGTGCCAGCAGAAACCGGTCCCGGGTTGTCAACACTGAAGCTTTCTTT. As protein: CASRNRSRVVNTEAFF.

The chain employs TRBV5-4 and TRBJ2-7; 15 positions agree with TRBD2. V lost 1 base to trimming and J lost 2 bases; unmatched junction nucleotides: 4. CDR1 and CDR2 (germline): SGHNT, YYREEE (reference sequence). This CDR3 spans 17 amino acids. CDR3 region: CASSLPGTSGRTYEQYF. DNA of the CDR3: TGTGCCAGCAGCTTGCCGGGGACTAGCGGGAGGACCTACGAGCAGTACTTC.

The chain has TRBV14 and TRBJ1-3, with D maybe TRBD1 (6 bases). Germline CDR1 and CDR2: SGHDN and FVKESK. The CDR3 extends over 16 amino acids. With 0 bases removed from V and 7 bases from J, the gap between germline ends came to 16 bases. The CDR3 DNA reads as TGTGCCAGCAGCCAAGAGTGGGGGGCCCCGGTGAACACCATATATTTT. It is translated as CASSQEWGAPVNTIYF.

This chain connects TRBV4-1 to TRBJ2-7; D is perhaps TRBD2 (7 bases). V was trimmed by 1 base and J by 6 bases, leaving 10 bases between them. This CDR3 is built from 13 residues. Germline assignment: CDR1 MGHRA and CDR2 YSYEKL. CDR3 loop: CASSQGGGSEQYF. The CDR3 bases are TGCGCCAGCAGCCAAGGGGGGGGCAGCGAGCAGTACTTC.

The V call is TRBV27, the J call TRBJ1-5, with unresolved D. This CDR3 is built from 16 residues. Trimming took 7 bases from V and 2 from J, leaving 18 bases between them. The V gene's germline CDR1 is MNHEY and CDR2 SMNVEV (reference sequence). This chain's CDR3 is CASTPGSPRGNQPQHF. CDR3 in DNA: TGTGCCAGCACTCCTGGGTCACCCCGCGGCAATCAGCCCCAGCATTTT.

V is TRBV7-6 and J is TRBJ2-1; unclear D gene. The germline V gene encodes CDR1 SGHVS and CDR2 FNYEAQ. The CDR3 covers 13 residues. The V end was cut by 4 bases, the J end by 4 bases, with 8 bases between. CDR3 sequence (DNA): TGTGCCAGCAGCTCGGACGGTTACAATGAGCAGTTCTTC. Protein product: CASSSDGYNEQFF.

The chain recombines TRBV6-1 with TRBJ2-3, with 7 bases aligning to TRBD2. CDR1 and CDR2 from the germline V gene are MNHNS and SASEGT. CDR3 length: 14 residues. Germline trimming cut 0 bases from V and 9 bases from J; bases unmatched to any gene: 6. CDR3 residues: CASSEAWTSSTQYF. Written as DNA, the CDR3 is TGTGCCAGCAGTGAAGCCTGGACTAGTTCCACGCAGTATTTT.

The V and J genes are TRBV7-3 and TRBJ2-3; tentatively, D is TRBD1 or TRBD2 (5 bases each). Germline V lookup: CDR1 SGHTA, CDR2 FQGTGA. Trimming cost V 4 bases and J 5 bases, with 13 bases left between them. The CDR3 covers 14 residues. Written as DNA, the CDR3 is TGTGCCAGCAGCTCCGGTGGGGGAATAGATACGCAGTATTTT. This codes for CASSSGGGIDTQYF.

The chain joins TRBV4-1 to TRBJ2-1, with 10 bases that match TRBD2. The germline CDR1 and CDR2 sequences are MGHRA and YSYEKL. CDR3 length: 16 amino acids. J was trimmed by 3 bases and V by 3 bases; bases with no gene match: 5. This CDR3 is CASSQGASGGYNEQFF. The CDR3 DNA sequence: TGCGCCAGCAGCCAGGGGGCTAGCGGGGGCTACAATGAGCAGTTCTTC.

The V call is TRBV9, the J call TRBJ2-2; D may be TRBD1 (7 bases). The germline gives CDR1 SGDLS, CDR2 YYNGEE. The CDR3 is 14 amino acids. V was trimmed by 3 bases and J by 5 bases, leaving 11 bases between them. CDR3: CASSAPGGTGELFF. The DNA for the CDR3 is TGTGCCAGCAGCGCCCCAGGGGGGACCGGGGAGCTGTTTTTT.

The chain recombines TRBV7-9 with TRBJ2-7, with a possible D match to TRBD1 (7 bases). Looked up from germline, CDR1 is SEHNR and CDR2 is FQNEAQ (reference sequence). The germline V and J ends were trimmed by 8 bases and 3 bases, with 11 bases remaining between them. CDR3 length equals 12 residues. The chain's CDR3 is CASRQGGYEQYF. The CDR3 DNA reads TGTGCCAGCCGGCAGGGGGGCTACGAGCAGTACTTC.

This clone was picked up a small number of times. This rearrangement joins TRBV18 to TRBJ2-7, with 8 bases lining up with TRBD1. CDR3 length: 11 residues. Trimming at V came to 8 bases and at J to 5 bases, leaving 2 bases not matched to a gene. Germline lookup yields CDR1 KGHSH and CDR2 LQKENI. DNA for the CDR3: TGTGCCAGCGAGACAGGGGACGAGCAGTACTTC. As protein: CASETGDEQYF. The entire variable domain, with the rest obtained from reference TRBV18 and TRBJ2-7, is as follows: NAGVMQNPRHLVRRRGQEARLRCSPMKGHSHVYWYRQLPEEGLKFMVYLQKENIIDESGMPKERFSAEFPKEGPSILRIQQVVRGDSAAYFCASETGDEQYFGPGTRLTVT.

This chain uses TRBV11-3 with TRBJ2-2, with a possible D match to TRBD1 (6 bases). Germline values: CDR1 SGHNT, CDR2 YENEEA. Deletions cut 5 bases from V and 4 bases from J, with 14 bases between. The CDR3 sequence is 15 residues long. DNA for the CDR3: TGTGCCAGCAGCCCAGGACAGACGAGCACCGGGGAGCTGTTTTTT. This sequence encodes CASSPGQTSTGELFF.

This clone was observed once. The rearrangement uses TRBV13 and TRBJ2-1; no firm D call. V shed 1 base and J shed 8 bases, with 15 bases lying between them. Germline assignment: CDR1 PRHDT and CDR2 FYEKMQ (reference sequence). The CDR3 length is 15 residues. This chain's CDR3 is CASSLEGDDSHEQFF. The CDR3 DNA is TGTGCCAGCAGCTTAGAAGGAGACGACTCTCATGAGCAGTTCTTC.